Each of the 4 T cell receptor beta chains below was sequenced from the same sample in a study of T cells after yellow fever vaccination. TCRdb called the 5' RACE reads again in MiXCR, with one record for every CDR3 protein. The sample has hundreds of thousands of distinct CDR3 sequences; roughly 6.2% are singletons. This specimen was PBMCs, taken 5 days after the yellow fever booster vaccination. All receptors derive from a man younger than 45 who received the YFV17D yellow fever vaccine.

This clonotype has more than one count but fewer than ten. The chain combines TRBV11-2 with TRBJ2-5, with D tentatively TRBD2 (6 bases). This CDR3 spans 15 amino acids. Germline V gives CDR1 SGHAT, CDR2 FQNNGV. V dropped 5 bases and J dropped 5 bases, with 18 bases sitting between them. CDR3 DNA: TGTGCCAGCAGCCTTTGGCGGGGATCTTGGGAGACCCAGTACTTC. Translated, it gives CASSLWRGSWETQYF.

This clonotype was recorded many times. This chain uses TRBV7-2 with TRBJ2-2; D perhaps matches TRBD2 (5 bases). Germline CDR1 reads SGHTA; CDR2 reads FQGNSA. Deletions cut 5 bases from V and 0 bases from J, with 10 bases between. CDR3 size: 15 residues. CDR3 sequence (DNA): TGTGCCAGCAGCGCCGTAGCGTCGAACACCGGGGAGCTGTTTTTT. Amino acids: CASSAVASNTGELFF.

The chain recombines TRBV20-1 with TRBJ1-5, with no clear D. The CDR3 is 13 amino acids. V shed 1 base and J shed 6 bases, with 10 bases lying between them. Germline V gene lookup returns CDR1 DFQATT and CDR2 SNEGSKA (reference sequence). The CDR3 loop is CSARVGEGQPQHF. The CDR3 DNA sequence: TGCAGTGCTAGAGTGGGCGAGGGTCAGCCCCAGCATTTT.

This chain connects TRBV11-2 to TRBJ2-3; no clear D. Between the trimmed V and J ends, which lost 6 bases and 2 bases, there was a span of 15 bases. Germline V gives CDR1 SGHAT, CDR2 FQNNGV. The CDR3 totals 15 residues. CDR3 amino acids: CASRLGGPSTDTQYF. CDR3 bases: TGTGCCAGCAGGTTGGGTGGACCATCCACAGATACGCAGTATTTT.